What follows is one T cell receptor beta chain and its context. Its antigen is as yet unknown. The CDR3 extends over 13 amino acids. Germline CDR1 GTSNPN, CDR2 SVGIG (reference sequence). Trimming removed 2 bases from V and 5 bases from J; junction bases left unmatched: 2. The data belong to a study of PD-1 blockade in classical Hodgkin lymphoma. Whole-study findings and limits: Diversity similar to that of newly diagnosed patients was seen at baseline in complete responders. Diminished baseline TCR diversity has been reported in newly diagnosed patients relative to healthy donors.

Described time point: cycle 4 day 1 (C4D1), after 5 to 7 weeks of nivolumab. In every patient, relapse followed autologous stem cell transplantation, while exposure to brentuximab vedotin differed. Isolation of CD4+ T cells from thawed PBMCs was performed by magnetic negative selection. Repertoires were generated with immunoSEQ multiplex PCR, while TCRdb's copy carries only in-frame clones and drops some. The table shows about 19,000 clones, with over 65% occurring only once. This material consisted of CD4+ T cells from blood, taken before the fourth cycle of nivolumab. J is TRBJ2-1 and V is TRBV30; 8 bases agree with TRBD2. The clonotype originates from a human donor with classical Hodgkin lymphoma. CDR3: CAWSSGSNNEQFF. The CDR3 nucleotides read TGTGCCTGGAGTAGCGGGAGTAACAATGAGCAGTTCTTC.